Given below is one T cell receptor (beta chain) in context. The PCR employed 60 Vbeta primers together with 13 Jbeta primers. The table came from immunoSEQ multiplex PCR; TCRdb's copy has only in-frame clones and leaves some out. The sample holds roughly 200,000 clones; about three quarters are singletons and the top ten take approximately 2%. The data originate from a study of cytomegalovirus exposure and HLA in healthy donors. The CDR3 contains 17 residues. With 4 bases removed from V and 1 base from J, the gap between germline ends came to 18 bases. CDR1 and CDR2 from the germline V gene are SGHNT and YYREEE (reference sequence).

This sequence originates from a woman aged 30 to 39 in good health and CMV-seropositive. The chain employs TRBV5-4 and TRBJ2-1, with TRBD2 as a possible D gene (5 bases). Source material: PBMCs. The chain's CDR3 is CASSPRAALSSYNEQFF. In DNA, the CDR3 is TGTGCCAGCAGCCCGCGGGCCGCCCTTTCGTCCTACAATGAGCAGTTCTTC.